This TCR beta chain derives from a study of blood T cell repertoires in COVID-19. Overall study context: Sources were T cells, B-cell-depleted T cells, or PBMCs; the material itself was cDNA or gDNA.

The authors' processing: Nucleated cell counts were estimated from reference gene primer amplification. The method was immunoSEQ multiplex PCR; TCRdb's version includes in-frame clones alone and lacks a portion of them. The V and J calls and the clone size are those of that table, but D and trimming were determined from the DNA. Among approximately 230,000 clones, 70% to 85% were seen once, and the ten largest hold about 15%. This clone was seen a few times. From germline, CDR1 is SEHNR and CDR2 FQNEAQ (reference sequence). V shed 5 bases and J 1 base; nucleotides not matched to a gene: 4. There are 17 residues in the CDR3.

Sequencing input: PBMCs or T cells enriched from blood (not recorded which). The genes are TRBV7-9 and TRBJ2-1; 14 nucleotides agree with TRBD2. The source of this sequence is a man in his forties who had recovered from COVID-19. The CDR3 region is CASSLGLAGGSYNEQFF. CDR3 sequence (DNA): TGTGCCAGCAGCCTAGGACTAGCGGGAGGTTCCTACAATGAGCAGTTCTTC. Combining the CDR3 with reference TRBV7-9 and TRBJ2-1 gives the whole variable domain DTGVSQNPRHKITKRGQNVTFRCDPISEHNRLYWYRQTLGQGPEFLTYFQNEAQLEKSRLLSDRFSAERPKGSFSTLEIQRTEQGDSAMYLCASSLGLAGGSYNEQFFGPGTRLTVL.